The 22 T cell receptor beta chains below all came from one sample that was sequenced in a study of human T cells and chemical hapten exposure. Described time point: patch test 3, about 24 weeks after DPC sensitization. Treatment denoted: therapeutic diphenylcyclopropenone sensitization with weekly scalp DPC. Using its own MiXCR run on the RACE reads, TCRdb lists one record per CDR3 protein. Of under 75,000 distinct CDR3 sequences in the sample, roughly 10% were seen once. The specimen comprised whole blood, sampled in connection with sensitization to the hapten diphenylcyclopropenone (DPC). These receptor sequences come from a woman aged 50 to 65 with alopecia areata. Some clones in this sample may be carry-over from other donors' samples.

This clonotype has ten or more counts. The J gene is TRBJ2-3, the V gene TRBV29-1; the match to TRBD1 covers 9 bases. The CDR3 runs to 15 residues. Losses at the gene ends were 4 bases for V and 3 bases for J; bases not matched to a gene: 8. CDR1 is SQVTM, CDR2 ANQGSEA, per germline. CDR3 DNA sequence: TGCAGCGTTGGCCGGACAGGGGAAAGGACAGATACGCAGTATTTT. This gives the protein CSVGRTGERTDTQYF.

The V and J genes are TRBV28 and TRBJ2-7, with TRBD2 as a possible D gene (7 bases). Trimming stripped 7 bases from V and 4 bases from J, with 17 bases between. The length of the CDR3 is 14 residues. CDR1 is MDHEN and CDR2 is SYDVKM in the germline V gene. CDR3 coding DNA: TGTGCCAGCAAAGAGGGGGGGCCTTGGTACGAGCAGTACTTC. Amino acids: CASKEGGPWYEQYF.

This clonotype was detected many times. Written as DNA, the CDR3 is TGTGCCAGCAGTTACTGGACTAGCTCCTACGAGCAGTACTTC. As protein: CASSYWTSSYEQYF. J is TRBJ2-7 and V is TRBV2, with TRBD2 matching over 7 bases. The CDR3 extends over 14 amino acids. Unmatched junction bases numbered 4, after V lost 5 bases and J lost 0 bases. Germline V CDR1 and CDR2: SNHLY, FYNNEI.

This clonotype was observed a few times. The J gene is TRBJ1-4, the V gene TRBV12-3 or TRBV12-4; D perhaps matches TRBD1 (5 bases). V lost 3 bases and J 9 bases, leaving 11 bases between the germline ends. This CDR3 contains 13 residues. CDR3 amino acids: CASSLAGGKKLFF. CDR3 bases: TGTGCCAGCAGTTTGGCCGGGGGGAAAAAACTGTTTTTT.

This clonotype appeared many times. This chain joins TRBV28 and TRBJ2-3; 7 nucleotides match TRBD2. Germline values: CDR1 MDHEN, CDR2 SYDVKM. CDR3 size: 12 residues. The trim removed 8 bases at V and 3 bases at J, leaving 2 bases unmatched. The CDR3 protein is CASEAGTDTQYF. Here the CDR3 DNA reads TGTGCCAGCGAAGCGGGGACAGATACGCAGTATTTT.

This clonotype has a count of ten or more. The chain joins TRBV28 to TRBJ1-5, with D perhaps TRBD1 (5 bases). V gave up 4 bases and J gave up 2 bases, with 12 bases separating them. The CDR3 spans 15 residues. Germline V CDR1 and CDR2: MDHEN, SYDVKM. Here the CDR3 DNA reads TGTGCCAGCAGTTCGGTTGGGGCAGGCAATCAGCCCCAGCATTTT. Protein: CASSSVGAGNQPQHF.

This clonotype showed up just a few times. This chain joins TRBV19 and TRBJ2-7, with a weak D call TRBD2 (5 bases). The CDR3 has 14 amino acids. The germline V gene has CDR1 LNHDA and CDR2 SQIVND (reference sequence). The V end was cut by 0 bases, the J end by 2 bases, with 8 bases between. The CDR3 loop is CASSIDGNPYEQYF. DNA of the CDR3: TGTGCCAGTAGTATAGACGGGAACCCCTACGAGCAGTACTTC.

The CDR3 loop reads CSVDEQSLNTEAFF. Here the CDR3 DNA reads TGCAGCGTCGACGAACAATCTCTTAACACTGAAGCTTTCTTT. The rearrangement uses TRBV29-1 and TRBJ1-1; no definite D call. CDR3 size: 14 residues. Germline V gene data show CDR1 as SQVTM and CDR2 as ANQGSEA. The V and J ends lost 6 bases and 2 bases respectively, with 16 bases between them.

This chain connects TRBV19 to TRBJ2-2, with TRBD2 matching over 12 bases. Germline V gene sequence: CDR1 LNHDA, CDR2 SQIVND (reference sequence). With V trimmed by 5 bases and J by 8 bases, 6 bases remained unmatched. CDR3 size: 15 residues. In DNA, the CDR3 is TGTGCCAGTAGTGCGACTAGCGGGAGCTGGGGGGAGCTGTTTTTT. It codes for CASSATSGSWGELFF.

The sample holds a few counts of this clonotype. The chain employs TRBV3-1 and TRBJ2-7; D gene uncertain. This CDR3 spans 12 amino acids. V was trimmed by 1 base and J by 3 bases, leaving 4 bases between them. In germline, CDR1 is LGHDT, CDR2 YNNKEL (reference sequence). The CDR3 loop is CASSQVLYEQYF. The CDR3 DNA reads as TGTGCCAGCAGCCAAGTGCTCTACGAGCAGTACTTC.

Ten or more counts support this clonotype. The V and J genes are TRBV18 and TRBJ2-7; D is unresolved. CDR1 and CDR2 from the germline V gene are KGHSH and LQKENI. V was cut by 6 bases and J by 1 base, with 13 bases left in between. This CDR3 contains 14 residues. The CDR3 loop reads CASSPPRQSYEQYF. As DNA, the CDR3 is TGTGCCAGCTCGCCCCCCCGTCAGTCCTACGAGCAGTACTTC. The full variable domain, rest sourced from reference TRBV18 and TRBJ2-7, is NAGVMQNPRHLVRRRGQEARLRCSPMKGHSHVYWYRQLPEEGLKFMVYLQKENIIDESGMPKERFSAEFPKEGPSILRIQQVVRGDSAAYFCASSPPRQSYEQYFGPGTRLTVT.

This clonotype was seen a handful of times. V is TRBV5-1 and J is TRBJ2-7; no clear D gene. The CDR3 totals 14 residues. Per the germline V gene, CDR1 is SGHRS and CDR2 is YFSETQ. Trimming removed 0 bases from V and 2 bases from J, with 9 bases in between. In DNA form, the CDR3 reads TGCGCCAGCAGCTTGGCCAGGATCCCCTACGAGCAGTACTTC. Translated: CASSLARIPYEQYF.

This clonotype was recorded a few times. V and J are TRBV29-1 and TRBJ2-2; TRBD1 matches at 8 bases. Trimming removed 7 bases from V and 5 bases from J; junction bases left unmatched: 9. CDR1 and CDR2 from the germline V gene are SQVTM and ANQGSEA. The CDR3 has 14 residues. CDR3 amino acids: CSAQGQEATGELFF. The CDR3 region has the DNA TGCAGCGCCCAGGGACAGGAGGCAACCGGGGAGCTGTTTTTT.

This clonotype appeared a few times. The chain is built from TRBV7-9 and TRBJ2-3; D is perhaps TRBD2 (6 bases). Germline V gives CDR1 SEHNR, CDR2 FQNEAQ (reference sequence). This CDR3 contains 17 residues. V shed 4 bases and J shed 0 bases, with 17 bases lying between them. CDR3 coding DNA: TGTGCCAGCAGCTCCATCCATGGAGGGCCAAGCACAGATACGCAGTATTTT. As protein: CASSSIHGGPSTDTQYF.

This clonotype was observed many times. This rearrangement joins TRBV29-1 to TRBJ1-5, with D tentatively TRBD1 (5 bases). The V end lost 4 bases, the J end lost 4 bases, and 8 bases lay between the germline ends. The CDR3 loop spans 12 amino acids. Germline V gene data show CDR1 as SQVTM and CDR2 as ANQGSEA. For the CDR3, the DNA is TGCAGCGTTGGGTGGGGGAATCAGCCCCAGCATTTT. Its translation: CSVGWGNQPQHF.

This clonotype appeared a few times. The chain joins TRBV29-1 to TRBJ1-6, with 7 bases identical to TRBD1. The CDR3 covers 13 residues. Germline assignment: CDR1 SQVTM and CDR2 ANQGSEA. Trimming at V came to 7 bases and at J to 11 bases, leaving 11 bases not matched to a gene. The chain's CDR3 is CSALIRDSAPLHF. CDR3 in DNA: TGCAGCGCTCTTATCCGGGACAGTGCACCCCTCCACTTT.

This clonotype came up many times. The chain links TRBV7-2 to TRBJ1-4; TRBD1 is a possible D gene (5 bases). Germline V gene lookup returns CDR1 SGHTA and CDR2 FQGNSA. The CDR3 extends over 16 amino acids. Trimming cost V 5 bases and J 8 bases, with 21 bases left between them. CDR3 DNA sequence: TGTGCCAGCAGCATGGGACCCTCTCGGAGACAAGAAAAACTGTTTTTT. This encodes CASSMGPSRRQEKLFF.

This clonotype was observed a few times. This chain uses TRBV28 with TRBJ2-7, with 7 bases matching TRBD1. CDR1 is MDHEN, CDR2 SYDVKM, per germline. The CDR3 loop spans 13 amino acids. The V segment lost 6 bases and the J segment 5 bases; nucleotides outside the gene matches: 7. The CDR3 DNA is TGTGCCAGCAGAGTCCCAGGGGGTAACGAGCAGTACTTC. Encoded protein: CASRVPGGNEQYF.

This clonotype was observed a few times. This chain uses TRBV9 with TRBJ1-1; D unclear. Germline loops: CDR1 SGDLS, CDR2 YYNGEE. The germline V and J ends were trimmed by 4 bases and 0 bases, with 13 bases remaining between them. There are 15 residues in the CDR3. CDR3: CASSFSEELNTEAFF. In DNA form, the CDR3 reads TGTGCCAGCAGCTTCTCAGAGGAGCTGAACACTGAAGCTTTCTTT.

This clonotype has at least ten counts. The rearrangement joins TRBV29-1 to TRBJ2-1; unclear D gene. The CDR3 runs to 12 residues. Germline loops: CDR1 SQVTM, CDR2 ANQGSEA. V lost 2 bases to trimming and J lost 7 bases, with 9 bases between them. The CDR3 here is CSVEKNVNEQFF. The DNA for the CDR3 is TGCAGCGTTGAAAAAAACGTAAATGAGCAGTTCTTC.

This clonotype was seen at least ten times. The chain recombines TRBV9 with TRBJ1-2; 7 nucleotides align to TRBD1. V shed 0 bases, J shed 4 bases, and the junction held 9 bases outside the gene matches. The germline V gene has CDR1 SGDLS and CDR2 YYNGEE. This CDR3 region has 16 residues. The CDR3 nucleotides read TGTGCCAGCAGCGTAGAAGGGGGCGGCTTACCCTATGGCTACACCTTC. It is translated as CASSVEGGGLPYGYTF.

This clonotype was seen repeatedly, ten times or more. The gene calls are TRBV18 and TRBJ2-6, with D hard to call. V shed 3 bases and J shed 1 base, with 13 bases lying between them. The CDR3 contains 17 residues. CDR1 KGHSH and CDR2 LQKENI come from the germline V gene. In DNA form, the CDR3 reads TGTGCCAGCTCACCCCAAGCAACCAAATCTGGGGCCAACGTCCTGACTTTC. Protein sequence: CASSPQATKSGANVLTF.